The clone carrying this T cell receptor beta chain has ten or more counts. Every patient underwent thyroid surgery untreated. This sample is drawn from a study of metastatic and nonmetastatic thyroid tumors. Study at large: A comparison of repertoires was made across blood and tumor or nodule tissue from malignant and benign thyroid patients.

MiXCR was used by TCRdb to re-call the PCR reads. Of some 34,000 clones in the sample, under 25% were seen once. This receptor was taken from a female donor with papillary thyroid cancer or a benign thyroid nodule (not recorded which). Some clones in this sample may be carry-over from other donors' samples. The sample comprised blood.

The CDR3, as DNA: TGCAGCGTTGGTCACGGGACAGGGGGTCATGGCTACACCTTC. Its translation is CSVGHGTGGHGYTF. The J gene is TRBJ1-2, the V gene TRBV29-1; 11 positions agree with TRBD1. Germline assignment: CDR1 SQVTM and CDR2 ANQGSEA. This CDR3 has 14 residues. Trimming at V came to 4 bases and at J to 6 bases, leaving 7 bases not matched to a gene.